These 32 T cell receptor beta chains originate from one sample sequenced in a study of T cells after yellow fever vaccination. From the 5' RACE reads, TCRdb called clonotypes with MiXCR, one entry per CDR3 protein. The sample carries approximately 250,000 distinct CDR3 sequences, 3.6% recorded once. Sample: PBMCs, taken 15 days after the yellow fever booster vaccination. These receptors were collected from a young man who received the YFV17D yellow fever vaccine.

This clonotype was counted a few times. This chain joins TRBV4-3 and TRBJ2-1; 7 positions agree with TRBD1. J was trimmed by 5 bases and V by 0 bases; bases with no gene match: 10. Germline CDR1 reads LGHNA; CDR2 reads YSLEER. The CDR3 totals 17 residues. Here the CDR3 DNA reads TGCGCCAGCAGCCAAGATCGGGGCAGGGGGATCCACAATGAGCAGTTCTTC. Protein product: CASSQDRGRGIHNEQFF.

This clonotype has just a few counts. The gene calls are TRBV5-6 and TRBJ2-7, with TRBD1 matching over 9 bases. The junction had 7 bases not matched to a gene; V was cut back by 4 bases and J by 2 bases. This CDR3 comprises 15 residues. From germline, CDR1 is SGHDT and CDR2 YYEEEE. Written as DNA, the CDR3 is TGTGCCAGCAGCCGGGGCGGGACAGGGCCCTACGAGCAGTACTTC. Its protein is CASSRGGTGPYEQYF.

This clonotype was counted ten times or more. The chain employs TRBV5-1 and TRBJ2-1, with 15 bases aligning to TRBD2. Germline CDR1 is SGHRS and CDR2 is YFSETQ. V lost 1 base, J lost 5 bases, and 4 bases stayed unmatched. There are 17 residues in the CDR3. The CDR3 sequence: CASSLTGTSGGHNEQFF. The CDR3 coding sequence is TGCGCCAGCAGCTTGACAGGGACTAGCGGGGGGCACAATGAGCAGTTCTTC.

This clonotype was detected many times. The chain couples TRBV4-2 to TRBJ1-1, with 7 nucleotides matching TRBD1. Germline CDR1 is LGHNA and CDR2 is YNFKEQ. The V gene end was trimmed by 5 bases and the J gene end by 3 bases; junction bases not matched to a gene: 6. This CDR3 spans 14 amino acids. The CDR3 nucleotides are TGTGCCAGCAGCAAACCGCAGGGGGACACTGAAGCTTTCTTT. Amino acid sequence: CASSKPQGDTEAFF.

This clonotype was counted ten times or more. The chain uses TRBV28 and TRBJ1-4, with 12 positions matching TRBD1. The CDR3 sequence is 21 residues long. Germline CDR1 is MDHEN and CDR2 is SYDVKM. V dropped 5 bases and J dropped 2; count of bases not matched to a gene: 18. The CDR3 DNA reads TGTGCCAGCAGTCCTTTATTCGGGACAGGGGGCGGAAGACGGACTAATGAAAAACTGTTTTTT. Translated, it gives CASSPLFGTGGGRRTNEKLFF. Variable domain in full (rest from reference TRBV28 and TRBJ1-4): DVKVTQSSRYLVKRTGEKVFLECVQDMDHENMFWYRQDPGLGLRLIYFSYDVKMKEKGDIPEGYSVSREKKERFSLILESASTNQTSMYLCASSPLFGTGGGRRTNEKLFFGSGTQLSVL.

This clonotype was seen a few times. The chain combines TRBV28 with TRBJ2-7, with 9 bases aligning to TRBD1. V dropped 3 bases and J dropped 7; count of bases not matched to a gene: 10. Germline CDR1 reads MDHEN; CDR2 reads SYDVKM. The CDR3 runs to 15 residues. CDR3 region: CASSFTGGYSGEQYV. CDR3 sequence (DNA): TGTGCCAGCAGTTTCACAGGGGGCTATTCGGGGGAGCAGTACGTC.

This clonotype has ten or more counts. This sequence joins TRBV20-1 and TRBJ2-3; unclear D gene. The V end was cut by 5 bases, the J end by 5 bases, with 14 bases between. Germline assignment: CDR1 DFQATT and CDR2 SNEGSKA (reference sequence). This CDR3 has 13 residues. The CDR3 DNA follows: TGCAGTGCTTTCATCTCCGAGGAAGATACGCAGTATTTT. It codes for CSAFISEEDTQYF.

This clonotype was observed at least ten times. This sequence joins TRBV6-5 and TRBJ2-3; 7 bases match TRBD1. V lost 6 bases to trimming and J lost 4 bases; unmatched junction nucleotides: 7. Germline V gene lookup returns CDR1 MNHEY and CDR2 SVGAGI. This CDR3 has 14 amino acids. CDR3 sequence reads: CASREQGRADTQYF. The CDR3 DNA sequence: TGTGCCAGCAGGGAACAGGGGCGGGCAGATACGCAGTATTTT.

The table lists this clonotype with many counts. V usage is TRBV27 and J usage is TRBJ2-5; D is possibly TRBD1 or TRBD2 (5 bases each). This CDR3 region has 14 residues. The V end lost 3 bases, the J end lost 0 bases, and 8 bases lay between the germline ends. The germline CDR1 and CDR2 sequences are MNHEY and SMNVEV (reference sequence). This CDR3 is CASSFVGDQETQYF. In DNA form, the CDR3 reads TGTGCCAGCAGTTTCGTGGGGGACCAAGAGACCCAGTACTTC.

Ten or more counts support this clonotype. The chain has TRBV9 and TRBJ2-7; 9 bases map to TRBD1. The CDR3 has 13 amino acids. V dropped 4 bases and J dropped 6; count of bases not matched to a gene: 5. Germline CDR1 reads SGDLS; CDR2 reads YYNGEE. This chain's CDR3 is CASSPRTGVEQYF. The CDR3 bases are TGTGCCAGCAGCCCCCGGACAGGGGTCGAGCAGTACTTC.

This clonotype was seen at least ten times. V gene TRBV4-1 combines with J gene TRBJ1-5, with TRBD1 matching 9 bases. Germline V gene data show CDR1 as MGHRA and CDR2 as YSYEKL. The CDR3 totals 15 residues. The trim removed 0 bases at V and 7 bases at J, leaving 4 bases unmatched. The CDR3 protein is CASSQEQGAWQPQHF. The DNA for the CDR3 is TGCGCCAGCAGCCAAGAACAGGGGGCCTGGCAGCCCCAGCATTTT.

This clonotype was seen repeatedly, ten times or more. The chain couples TRBV18 to TRBJ2-2, with TRBD2 matching over 7 bases. This CDR3 is built from 15 residues. From germline, CDR1 is KGHSH and CDR2 LQKENI. V lost 3 bases and J lost 7; bases outside the gene matches: 8. The CDR3 region has the DNA TGTGCCAGCTCACCCGCTGCGGGAGTGAACGGGGAGCTGTTTTTT. It specifies CASSPAAGVNGELFF.

At least ten counts were recorded for this clonotype. The CDR3 protein is CASSFSRGNEQFF. The CDR3 DNA sequence: TGTGCCAGCAGCTTTTCCAGGGGAAATGAGCAGTTCTTC. The chain carries TRBV5-6 and TRBJ2-1, with D tentatively TRBD1 (6 bases). Trimming took 2 bases from V and 7 from J, leaving 10 bases between them. The CDR3 is 13 residues long. Per the germline V gene, CDR1 is SGHDT and CDR2 is YYEEEE.

This clonotype was seen ten or more times. The rearrangement links TRBV20-1 to TRBJ1-6; 7 bases map to TRBD1. The germline V gene encodes CDR1 DFQATT and CDR2 SNEGSKA (reference sequence). V was clipped by 5 bases and J by 7 bases; unmatched bases: 8. The CDR3 extends over 14 amino acids. This chain's CDR3 is CSAFETGWNSPLHF. The CDR3 DNA is TGCAGTGCTTTTGAGACAGGGTGGAATTCACCCCTCCACTTT.

This clonotype was recorded at least ten times. The chain carries TRBV29-1 and TRBJ2-7, with a possible D match to TRBD2 (6 bases). V was pared by 1 base and J by 3 bases, with 16 bases between. The germline V gene has CDR1 SQVTM and CDR2 ANQGSEA. This CDR3 region has 15 residues. The CDR3: CSVEAGRGGVYEQYF. Written as DNA, the CDR3 is TGCAGCGTTGAAGCAGGCCGAGGAGGGGTCTACGAGCAGTACTTC.

This clonotype was seen ten or more times. The chain is built from TRBV20-1 and TRBJ1-1, with D possibly matching TRBD1 (5 bases). This CDR3 contains 12 residues. CDR1 DFQATT and CDR2 SNEGSKA come from the germline V gene (reference sequence). V lost 1 base and J lost 5, with 8 bases in between. This CDR3 reads CSARVQGTEAFF. The DNA for the CDR3 is TGCAGTGCTAGAGTTCAGGGTACTGAAGCTTTCTTT.

Many counts were recorded for this clonotype. The gene calls are TRBV14 and TRBJ2-1, with 10 bases lining up with TRBD2. Germline V CDR1 and CDR2: SGHDN, FVKESK. J was trimmed by 10 bases and V by 5 bases; bases with no gene match: 5. The CDR3 is 13 amino acids. The CDR3, as DNA: TGTGCCAGCAGCGGACTAGCGGCACCGGAGCAGTTCTTC. Residues: CASSGLAAPEQFF.

In its sample, this clonotype was seen many times. This rearrangement joins TRBV30 to TRBJ2-3, with D unclear. The V end lost 5 bases, the J end lost 0 bases, and 6 bases lay between the germline ends. The CDR3 is 12 amino acids. Germline V CDR1 and CDR2: GTSNPN, SVGIG (reference sequence). CDR3 protein: CAWSRSTDTQYF. The CDR3 region has the DNA TGTGCCTGGTCTAGGAGCACAGATACGCAGTATTTT.

In its sample, this clonotype was seen many times. The genes are TRBV29-1 and TRBJ2-5; D uncertain. This CDR3 is built from 11 residues. V lost 7 bases, J lost 2 bases, and 8 bases lay in between. The germline gives CDR1 SQVTM, CDR2 ANQGSEA. CDR3 DNA sequence: TGCAGCGCCGACCTGCAAGAGACCCAGTACTTC. Translating gives CSADLQETQYF.

This clonotype was observed at least ten times. V usage is TRBV20-1 and J usage is TRBJ2-7; no firm D call. The length of the CDR3 is 13 residues. V lost 2 bases and J lost 6, with 14 bases in between. Germline V gives CDR1 DFQATT, CDR2 SNEGSKA (reference sequence). CDR3 loop: CSARLAGGREQYV. The CDR3 region has the DNA TGCAGTGCTAGATTGGCAGGCGGACGCGAGCAGTACGTC.

Many counts were recorded for this clonotype. The V gene is TRBV6-2 or TRBV6-3, the J gene TRBJ1-5; D gene unclear. The V end was cut by 0 bases, the J end by 7 bases, with 7 bases between. The germline gives CDR1 MNHEY, CDR2 SVGEGT. This CDR3 comprises 13 residues. The CDR3 DNA follows: TGTGCCAGCAGTTACTCTGGGGAACAGCCCCAGCATTTT. Encoded protein: CASSYSGEQPQHF.

This clonotype was recorded many times. The chain employs TRBV20-1 and TRBJ2-7; 8 bases agree with TRBD1. The germline gives CDR1 DFQATT, CDR2 SNEGSKA (reference sequence). The trim removed 6 bases at V and 9 bases at J, leaving 7 bases unmatched. The CDR3 has 11 amino acids. The CDR3 DNA reads TGCAGTGCCGGACAGGGCCTCGGGCAGTACGTC. Its translation is CSAGQGLGQYV.

This clonotype was seen repeatedly, ten times or more. The CDR3 sequence is CASSYPSGGAGDTQYF. The CDR3 DNA is TGTGCCAGCAGTTACCCTAGCGGGGGGGCTGGAGATACGCAGTATTTT. The chain joins TRBV12-3 or TRBV12-4 to TRBJ2-3; 12 bases fit TRBD2. This CDR3 has 16 residues. The V gene end was trimmed by 4 bases and the J gene end by 5 bases; junction bases not matched to a gene: 7.

This clonotype was observed many times. The CDR3 sequence: CASSQENIGGGGPGELFF. The CDR3 DNA sequence: TGCGCCAGCAGCCAAGAGAACATTGGAGGGGGGGGCCCCGGGGAGCTGTTTTTT. This chain joins TRBV4-1 and TRBJ2-2; perhaps TRBD2 as D (7 bases). There are 18 residues in the CDR3. Germline CDR1 MGHRA, CDR2 YSYEKL. V dropped 0 bases and J dropped 6 bases, with 20 bases sitting between them.

This clonotype was detected many times. This rearrangement joins TRBV4-1 to TRBJ2-7; D remains unclear. Trimming removed 3 bases from V and 4 bases from J, with 13 bases in between. The CDR3 totals 14 residues. In germline, CDR1 is MGHRA, CDR2 YSYEKL. CDR3 coding DNA: TGCGCCAGCAGCCACCCCCAGCCGCCTTACGAGCAGTACTTC. Encoded protein: CASSHPQPPYEQYF.

This clonotype was recorded at least ten times. This chain uses TRBV6-2 or TRBV6-3 with TRBJ2-1; TRBD2 aligns across 7 bases. The ends lost 4 bases at V and 5 bases at J; junction bases unmatched: 14. This CDR3 comprises 17 residues. Germline loops: CDR1 MNHEY, CDR2 SVGEGT. CDR3 in DNA: TGTGCCAGCAGTTTCCCTAACCTCGTACTAGCGAACAATGAGCAGTTCTTC. Its translation: CASSFPNLVLANNEQFF.

This clonotype was observed at least ten times. The CDR3 nucleotides are TGCGCCAGCAGCTTGGGTGGACAGGAATACTATGGCTACACCTTC. Encoded protein: CASSLGGQEYYGYTF. V and J are TRBV5-1 and TRBJ1-2; 7 bases line up with TRBD1. V shed 0 bases and J 3 bases; nucleotides not matched to a gene: 5. CDR1 is SGHRS, CDR2 YFSETQ, per germline. This CDR3 is built from 15 residues. The full variable domain, with the rest looked up from reference TRBV5-1 and TRBJ1-2, is KAGVTQTPRYLIKTRGQQVTLSCSPISGHRSVSWYQQTPGQGLQFLFEYFSETQRNKGNFPGRFSGRQFSNSRSEMNVSTLELGDSALYLCASSLGGQEYYGYTFGSGTRLTVV.

This clonotype was seen at least ten times. This rearrangement joins TRBV5-1 to TRBJ1-2, with a possible D match to TRBD1 (5 bases). Germline CDR1 and CDR2: SGHRS and YFSETQ. The V and J ends lost 2 bases and 6 bases respectively, with 17 bases between them. This CDR3 has 15 residues. The CDR3, as DNA: TGCGCCAGCAGCTTTGGCGCAGGGCAAGGAAATGGCTACACCTTC. Its protein is CASSFGAGQGNGYTF.

This clonotype was observed many times. The V call is TRBV20-1, the J call TRBJ1-2; D uncertain. The V end was cut by 6 bases, the J end by 5 bases, with 10 bases between. Per the germline V gene, CDR1 is DFQATT and CDR2 is SNEGSKA (reference sequence). The CDR3 runs 11 residues. The CDR3 region is CSAFSEYGYTF. CDR3 sequence (DNA): TGCAGTGCCTTCTCGGAGTATGGCTACACCTTC.

This clonotype was seen ten or more times. The CDR3 DNA follows: TGCAGCGCCAAAGACAGGGGTTCACCCCTCCACTTT. It yields the protein CSAKDRGSPLHF. The chain combines TRBV29-1 with TRBJ1-6; 8 bases are a match to TRBD1. This CDR3 region has 12 residues. The germline CDR1 and CDR2 sequences are SQVTM and ANQGSEA. Germline trimming cut 7 bases from V and 9 bases from J; bases unmatched to any gene: 5.

The sample holds a few counts of this clonotype. V usage is TRBV12-2 and J usage is TRBJ1-2; the table's D call, TRBD1, has no DNA check behind it. TRBV12-2 is a documented pseudogene. The CDR3 sequence is 13 residues long. The CDR3 nucleotides are TGTGCAAGTCGCTTGGCCTCAGGGTATGGCTACACCTTC. Its translation: CASRLASGYGYTF.

This clonotype has just a few counts. This sequence joins TRBV7-2 and TRBJ2-1; D is perhaps TRBD1 (6 bases). CDR3 length equals 16 residues. V was shortened by 6 bases and J by 3 bases, with 18 bases between the two germline ends. The germline V gene has CDR1 SGHTA and CDR2 FQGNSA. The CDR3 is CASSRFVTGFYNEQFF. The CDR3 coding sequence is TGTGCCAGCAGTCGTTTTGTCACAGGGTTCTACAATGAGCAGTTCTTC.